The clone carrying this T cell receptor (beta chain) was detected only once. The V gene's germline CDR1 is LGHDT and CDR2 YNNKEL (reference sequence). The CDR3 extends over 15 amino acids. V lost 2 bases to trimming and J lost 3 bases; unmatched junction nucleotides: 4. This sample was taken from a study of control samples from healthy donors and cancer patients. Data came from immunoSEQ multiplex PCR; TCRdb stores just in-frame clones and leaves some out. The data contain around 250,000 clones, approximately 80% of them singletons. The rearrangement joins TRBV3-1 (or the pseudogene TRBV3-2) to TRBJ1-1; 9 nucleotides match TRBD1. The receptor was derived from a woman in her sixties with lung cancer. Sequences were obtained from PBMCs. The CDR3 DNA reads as TGTGCCAGCAGCCAACAACAGGGGGCGGACACTGAAGCTTTCTTT. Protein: CASSQQQGADTEAFF.